These T cell receptor beta chains were read from a single sample in a study of T cell responses to AZD1222 COVID-19 vaccine. The protocol was immunoSEQ multiplex PCR, while the TCRdb copy is restricted to in-frame clones and leaves out a portion. The sample consists of around 100,000 clones, about 80% of them appearing once. This sample comprised peripheral blood, obtained on day 0 of AZD1222 vaccination. These receptors all stem from an adult in good health. Both conserved end residues are part of each CDR3.

TRBV28 | 14 | CASSLIPGVYGYTF
TRBV7-9 | 12 | CASSPTNSPLHF
TRBV28 | 15 | CASRMTGSGANVLTF
TRBV2 | 13 | CASSFFTAYGYTF
TRBV5-1 | 15 | CASSLTVGLAGELFF
TRBV5-4 | 14 | CASSRGDRDTEAFF
TRBV24-1 | 17 | CATSDFSDGSSYNEQFF
TRBV9 | 17 | CASSEGLGSGFTDTQYF
TRBV19 | 20 | CASSPGRLAGGHIVPDTQYF
TRBV28 | 16 | CASSSLILAGGETQYF
TRBV7-9 | 11 | CASSNTDTQYF
TRBV10-3 | 13 | CAISMVATNEQFF
TRBV24-1 | 14 | CATSDDSFNSPLHF
TRBV6-5 | 13 | CASSYSRGYEQYF
TRBV6-5 | 13 | CASSLRQASFYTF
TRBV6-6 | 12 | CASKEGVETQYF
TRBV7-6 | 16 | CASSLEAGGRQETQYF
TRBV6-2/TRBV6-3 | 15 | CASSSRQGRYNEQFF
TRBV5-4 | 15 | CASRPDARTGNTIYF
TRBV2 | 14 | CASSLQVSGNTIYF
TRBV19 | 14 | CASSWTGKGQPQHF
TRBV29-1 | 11 | CSVVGQYGYTF
TRBV27 | 15 | CASSITRQGYNEQFF
TRBV7-9 | 14 | CASSLALSTDTQYF
TRBV28 | 11 | CASYRGDGYTF
TRBV19 | 14 | CASSIIRDAGELFF
TRBV5-5 | 14 | CASSSTPDYNEQFF
TRBV4-3 | 19 | CASSHTPGGGRGFGYEQYF
TRBV5-1 | 15 | CASSFMPGGNQPQHF
TRBV6-1 | 17 | CASSEEQVLSHVSGYTF
TRBV5-1 | 13 | CASSDRDSSPLHF
TRBV11-1 | 15 | CASSKSGGTNYGYTF
TRBV13 | 19 | CASSLAPGTSGRRAETQYF
TRBV28 | 16 | CASSGYRGGFGSPLHF
TRBV4-2 | 16 | CASSLIGAGRRDGYTF
TRBV7-2 | 14 | CASSLALWALEQYF
TRBV7-8 | 15 | CASSLDVRGDTEAFF
TRBV5-1 | 13 | CASSLDPTEKLFF
TRBV9 | 15 | CASSVDRGGEETQYF
TRBV12-3/TRBV12-4 | 13 | CASRRMTVDEQYF
TRBV7-2 | 14 | CASSLFYENTEAFF